These T cell receptor beta chains were read from a single sample in a study of blood T cells in healthy people across ages. One entry per CDR3 protein results from TCRdb running MiXCR on the 5' RACE reads. The profile shows 790,000 or so distinct CDR3 sequences, 46% of them singletons. The sequencing input was blood. These TCRs come from a man at least 80 years old in good health. CDR3s include the opening cysteine and the closing phenylalanine or tryptophan. Each record gives: D gene, V gene, clone size, J gene, CDR3 protein, CDR3 DNA. The D gene is left open where the match is weak. The size entry is marked missing in some rows and otherwise reads once, few, many or a size class.

D gene: TRBD2; V gene: TRBV5-1; clone size: .; J gene: TRBJ2-2; CDR3 protein: CASSFSGMGAGELFF; CDR3 DNA: TGCGCCAGCAGCTTTAGCGGGATGGGGGCCGGGGAGCTGTTTTTT
D gene: .; V gene: TRBV20-1; clone size: .; J gene: TRBJ1-1; CDR3 protein: CSVTGTPENTEAFF; CDR3 DNA: TGCAGTGTTACCGGGACACCTGAGAACACTGAAGCTTTCTTT
D gene: .; V gene: TRBV20-1; clone size: once; J gene: TRBJ1-1; CDR3 protein: CSAPGDTEAFF; CDR3 DNA: TGCAGTGCCCCCGGCGACACTGAAGCTTTCTTT
D gene: TRBD1; V gene: TRBV20-1; clone size: .; J gene: TRBJ2-7; CDR3 protein: CSAIGTGAYEQYF; CDR3 DNA: TGCAGTGCTATAGGGACAGGGGCATACGAGCAGTACTTC
D gene: TRBD2; V gene: TRBV3-1; clone size: .; J gene: TRBJ2-1; CDR3 protein: CASSQEGLAFAGSYNEQFF; CDR3 DNA: TGTGCCAGCAGCCAAGAGGGACTAGCTTTCGCCGGGTCCTACAATGAGCAGTTCTTC
D gene: .; V gene: TRBV7-2; clone size: .; J gene: TRBJ2-2; CDR3 protein: CASSLYTHGELFF; CDR3 DNA: TGTGCCAGCAGCTTATATACGCACGGGGAGCTGTTTTTT
D gene: .; V gene: TRBV21-1; clone size: few; J gene: TRBJ2-7; CDR3 protein: CASITQGPHEQYF; CDR3 DNA: TGTGCCAGCATTACCCAGGGTCCCCACGAGCAGTACTTC
D gene: .; V gene: TRBV7-9; clone size: few; J gene: TRBJ2-7; CDR3 protein: CASSLRSSDQSTYEQYF; CDR3 DNA: TGTGCCAGCAGCTTAAGGTCCTCGGACCAAAGTACATACGAGCAGTACTTC
D gene: .; V gene: TRBV5-6; clone size: many; J gene: TRBJ2-7; CDR3 protein: CASSAPGSSGEQYF; CDR3 DNA: TGTGCCAGCAGCGCTCCGGGCTCTTCGGGCGAGCAGTACTTC
D gene: .; V gene: TRBV6-5; clone size: few; J gene: TRBJ2-1; CDR3 protein: CASSPLAGQGNEQFF; CDR3 DNA: TGTGCCAGCAGCCCACTAGCGGGACAGGGAAATGAGCAGTTCTTC
D gene: .; V gene: TRBV9; clone size: .; J gene: TRBJ2-2; CDR3 protein: CASSVFSGARIYTGELFF; CDR3 DNA: TGCGCCAGCAGCGTATTTTCGGGGGCGCGAATTTACACCGGGGAGCTGTTTTTT
D gene: TRBD2; V gene: TRBV9; clone size: .; J gene: TRBJ2-7; CDR3 protein: CAGSVAPGLGTYEQYF; CDR3 DNA: TGTGCCGGCAGCGTAGCCCCCGGACTAGGGACCTACGAGCAGTACTTC
D gene: .; V gene: TRBV27; clone size: few; J gene: TRBJ2-7; CDR3 protein: CASSSNNRGGSYEQYF; CDR3 DNA: TGTGCCAGCAGTTCGAATAACAGGGGGGGAAGCTACGAGCAGTACTTC
D gene: TRBD2; V gene: TRBV20-1; clone size: medium-sized; J gene: TRBJ2-3; CDR3 protein: CSAKLLTSGSSEDTQYF; CDR3 DNA: TGCAGTGCTAAACTCCTGACTAGCGGGAGTTCGGAAGATACGCAGTATTTT
D gene: TRBD2; V gene: TRBV27; clone size: .; J gene: TRBJ2-1; CDR3 protein: CASSSIISSGPNNEQFF; CDR3 DNA: TGTGCCAGCAGTTCAATCATCTCTAGCGGACCAAACAATGAGCAGTTCTTC
D gene: TRBD2; V gene: TRBV20-1; clone size: .; J gene: TRBJ2-1; CDR3 protein: CSAEPVREGNEQFF; CDR3 DNA: TGCAGTGCCGAACCGGTGCGGGAGGGCAATGAGCAGTTCTTC
D gene: TRBD1; V gene: TRBV12-3/TRBV12-4; clone size: few; J gene: TRBJ1-2; CDR3 protein: CASSRQTGAWGYTF; CDR3 DNA: TGTGCCAGCAGTCGGCAAACAGGGGCCTGGGGCTACACCTTC
D gene: .; V gene: TRBV29-1; clone size: .; J gene: TRBJ1-2; CDR3 protein: CSVEGRGALPSGYTF; CDR3 DNA: TGCAGCGTTGAGGGCAGGGGAGCGCTACCTTCTGGCTACACCTTC
D gene: .; V gene: TRBV5-1; clone size: few; J gene: TRBJ2-3; CDR3 protein: CASSLGAPSPTDTQYF; CDR3 DNA: TGCGCCAGCAGCTTGGGCGCACCCTCCCCAACAGATACGCAGTATTTT
D gene: .; V gene: TRBV2; clone size: .; J gene: TRBJ1-5; CDR3 protein: CASSTDRNGNQPQHF; CDR3 DNA: TGTGCCAGCAGTACGGACAGAAACGGCAATCAGCCCCAGCATTTT
D gene: TRBD2; V gene: TRBV4-2; clone size: .; J gene: TRBJ2-1; CDR3 protein: CASSQASPSGINEQFF; CDR3 DNA: TGTGCCAGCAGCCAAGCCTCCCCTAGCGGGATAAACGAGCAGTTCTTC
D gene: .; V gene: TRBV10-2; clone size: .; J gene: TRBJ1-6; CDR3 protein: CASSPLYSPLHF; CDR3 DNA: TGCGCCAGCAGCCCTCTTTACTCACCCCTCCACTTT
D gene: .; V gene: TRBV20-1; clone size: few; J gene: TRBJ2-7; CDR3 protein: CSAPTTGVAGRKKGEQYF; CDR3 DNA: TGCAGTGCTCCTACTACAGGGGTAGCGGGGAGAAAAAAGGGCGAGCAGTACTTC
D gene: TRBD1; V gene: TRBV7-8; clone size: .; J gene: TRBJ1-2; CDR3 protein: CASSLVTGGRLNYGYTF; CDR3 DNA: TGTGCCAGCAGCTTAGTCACAGGGGGCCGCCTTAACTATGGCTACACCTTC
D gene: .; V gene: TRBV14; clone size: many; J gene: TRBJ2-3; CDR3 protein: CASSLRQFSSTDTQYF; CDR3 DNA: TGTGCCAGCAGTCTCCGACAGTTCTCTAGCACAGATACGCAGTATTTT
D gene: .; V gene: TRBV27; clone size: .; J gene: TRBJ1-4; CDR3 protein: CASSFQGLGEKLFF; CDR3 DNA: TGTGCCAGCAGTTTCCAGGGGTTGGGCGAAAAACTGTTTTTT
D gene: .; V gene: TRBV28; clone size: .; J gene: TRBJ1-5; CDR3 protein: CASSNLASDLQETQHF; CDR3 DNA: TGTGCCAGCAGCAACCTGGCTAGCGACCTACAAGAGACCCAGCATTTT
D gene: TRBD2; V gene: TRBV12-3/TRBV12-4; clone size: .; J gene: TRBJ2-7; CDR3 protein: CASNLGGVSYEQYF; CDR3 DNA: TGTGCCAGCAACCTGGGAGGGGTCTCCTACGAGCAGTACTTC
D gene: .; V gene: TRBV3-1; clone size: .; J gene: TRBJ1-4; CDR3 protein: CASSHSSNEKLFF; CDR3 DNA: TGTGCCAGCAGCCATTCCAGTAATGAAAAACTGTTTTTT
D gene: .; V gene: TRBV5-1; clone size: .; J gene: TRBJ1-1; CDR3 protein: CASSLAVRVGTEAFF; CDR3 DNA: TGCGCCAGCAGCTTGGCCGTCAGGGTGGGCACTGAAGCTTTCTTT
D gene: .; V gene: TRBV12-3/TRBV12-4; clone size: .; J gene: TRBJ1-6; CDR3 protein: CASSPFDRNSPLHF; CDR3 DNA: TGTGCCAGCAGTCCGTTTGACAGAAATTCACCCCTCCACTTT
D gene: .; V gene: TRBV4-2; clone size: .; J gene: TRBJ2-7; CDR3 protein: CASSQPRTGTNEQYF; CDR3 DNA: TGTGCCAGCAGCCAGCCCCGGACGGGTACGAACGAGCAGTACTTC
D gene: .; V gene: TRBV10-3; clone size: many; J gene: TRBJ2-5; CDR3 protein: CASGVEETQYF; CDR3 DNA: TGTGCCAGCGGGGTAGAGGAGACCCAGTACTTC
D gene: .; V gene: TRBV29-1; clone size: once; J gene: TRBJ1-1; CDR3 protein: CSVRITEAFF; CDR3 DNA: TGCAGCGTTAGGATCACTGAAGCTTTCTTT
D gene: TRBD2; V gene: TRBV20-1; clone size: .; J gene: TRBJ2-3; CDR3 protein: CSAEEAGRAPDTQYF; CDR3 DNA: TGCAGTGCAGAAGAGGCCGGGAGGGCCCCAGATACGCAGTATTTT
D gene: .; V gene: TRBV12-3/TRBV12-4; clone size: few; J gene: TRBJ2-1; CDR3 protein: CASSPGVEPAYNEQFF; CDR3 DNA: TGTGCCAGCAGTCCCGGAGTGGAACCCGCCTACAATGAGCAGTTCTTC
D gene: .; V gene: TRBV7-2; clone size: .; J gene: TRBJ2-5; CDR3 protein: CASSLETWTQYF; CDR3 DNA: TGTGCCAGCAGCTTAGAGACATGGACCCAGTACTTC
D gene: .; V gene: TRBV12-3/TRBV12-4; clone size: .; J gene: TRBJ1-5; CDR3 protein: CASSASDSANQPQHF; CDR3 DNA: TGTGCCAGCAGTGCCTCGGACAGTGCCAATCAGCCCCAGCATTTT
D gene: .; V gene: TRBV28; clone size: many; J gene: TRBJ2-5; CDR3 protein: CASSSQVEYQETQYF; CDR3 DNA: TGTGCCAGCAGTTCCCAGGTGGAGTACCAAGAGACCCAGTACTTC
D gene: .; V gene: TRBV9; clone size: .; J gene: TRBJ2-6; CDR3 protein: CASSAFNAGANVLTF; CDR3 DNA: TGTGCCAGCAGCGCGTTCAATGCTGGGGCCAACGTCCTGACTTTC
D gene: TRBD1; V gene: TRBV20-1; clone size: .; J gene: TRBJ2-7; CDR3 protein: CSATRDRDEQYF; CDR3 DNA: TGCAGTGCTACAAGAGACAGGGACGAGCAGTACTTC
D gene: .; V gene: TRBV20-1; clone size: .; J gene: TRBJ2-7; CDR3 protein: CSAPGTRSPYEQYF; CDR3 DNA: TGCAGTGCACCCGGGACCCGGAGCCCCTACGAGCAGTACTTC
D gene: TRBD1; V gene: TRBV29-1; clone size: many; J gene: TRBJ2-6; CDR3 protein: CSVNSRDRGSGANVLTF; CDR3 DNA: TGCAGCGTTAACTCCCGGGACAGGGGGTCTGGGGCCAACGTCCTGACTTTC
D gene: .; V gene: TRBV28; clone size: .; J gene: TRBJ2-1; CDR3 protein: CASSFLVGPNNELFF; CDR3 DNA: TGTGCCAGCAGTTTTTTGGTAGGACCCAACAATGAGCTGTTCTTC
D gene: .; V gene: TRBV7-3; clone size: .; J gene: TRBJ2-7; CDR3 protein: CASSVVNSYEQYF; CDR3 DNA: TGTGCCAGCAGCGTAGTCAACTCCTACGAGCAGTACTTC
D gene: TRBD2; V gene: TRBV7-2; clone size: .; J gene: TRBJ2-1; CDR3 protein: CASSPAGTIANEQFF; CDR3 DNA: TGTGCCAGCAGCCCCGCCGGGACTATCGCCAATGAGCAGTTCTTC
D gene: TRBD1; V gene: TRBV28; clone size: .; J gene: TRBJ2-5; CDR3 protein: CASSYDDLRDRGFRETQYF; CDR3 DNA: TGTGCCAGCAGTTACGACGACCTCCGGGACAGGGGATTCAGAGAGACCCAGTACTTC
D gene: .; V gene: TRBV5-1; clone size: .; J gene: TRBJ2-2; CDR3 protein: CASSFAGTGELFF; CDR3 DNA: TGCGCCAGCAGCTTCGCAGGGACCGGGGAGCTGTTTTTT
D gene: TRBD1; V gene: TRBV10-3; clone size: few; J gene: TRBJ1-6; CDR3 protein: CAIRGRQGEDSPLHF; CDR3 DNA: TGTGCCATCAGGGGCAGACAGGGGGAGGATTCACCCCTCCACTTT
D gene: .; V gene: TRBV10-3; clone size: .; J gene: TRBJ2-7; CDR3 protein: CAISPLNEQYF; CDR3 DNA: TGTGCCATCAGTCCCCTGAATGAGCAGTACTTC
D gene: .; V gene: TRBV7-2; clone size: many; J gene: TRBJ2-7; CDR3 protein: CASSSDPGPYEQYF; CDR3 DNA: TGTGCCAGCAGCTCGGACCCGGGCCCATACGAGCAGTACTTC
D gene: .; V gene: TRBV9; clone size: .; J gene: TRBJ2-1; CDR3 protein: CASSAGGGGNEQFF; CDR3 DNA: TGTGCCAGCAGCGCTGGAGGGGGGGGCAATGAGCAGTTCTTC
D gene: TRBD2; V gene: TRBV9; clone size: .; J gene: TRBJ2-1; CDR3 protein: CASSGFSSGAYNEQFF; CDR3 DNA: TGTGCCAGCAGCGGGTTTTCTAGCGGAGCCTACAATGAGCAGTTCTTC
D gene: TRBD2; V gene: TRBV10-2; clone size: once; J gene: TRBJ2-1; CDR3 protein: CASSERTSGSPYNGQFF; CDR3 DNA: TGCGCCAGCAGTGAGAGGACTAGCGGGAGTCCCTACAATGGGCAGTTCTTC